Sequencing of this TCR beta chain was carried out in a study of T cell changes during pregnancy in multiple sclerosis. The V gene end was trimmed by 8 bases and the J gene end by 4 bases; junction bases not matched to a gene: 8. This CDR3 comprises 14 residues. Germline CDR1 SNHLY, CDR2 FYNNEI. Sequencing used immunoSEQ multiplex PCR; TCRdb keeps in-frame clones, though not all of them. The data show 65,000 to 80,000 clones, around 94% seen once. This TCR derives from a female donor with multiple sclerosis, enrolled in a pregnancy study. The gene calls are TRBV2 and TRBJ2-4, with 7 positions matching TRBD1. Material: CD4+ T cells from peripheral blood mononuclear cells, obtained before pregnancy. The CDR3 protein is CASRIETGKNIQYF. The DNA of the CDR3 is TGTGCCAGCCGTATTGAGACAGGGAAAAACATTCAGTACTTC.